This record concerns one T cell receptor (beta chain) sequence. The sample comes from a study of blood T cell repertoires in COVID-19. After removal of 0 bases from V and 7 bases from J, the junction contained 5 bases not matched to a gene. Germline V gene sequence: CDR1 SGDLS, CDR2 YYNGEE. This CDR3 spans 15 amino acids. Sequencing was performed with immunoSEQ multiplex PCR; in TCRdb, only in-frame clones are kept and a portion is missing. Counted here are 200,000 to 250,000 clones, 70% to 85% occurring once; the ten biggest clones make up 1.8%. What was sequenced was PBMCs or T cells enriched from blood (not recorded which). The chain has TRBV9 and TRBJ2-1; 9 nucleotides align to TRBD1. The receptor was derived from a man aged 60 to 69 who had recovered from COVID-19. CDR3 amino acids: CASSVVGTGYNEQFF. The DNA of the CDR3 is TGTGCCAGCAGCGTAGTGGGGACAGGGTATAATGAGCAGTTCTTC.